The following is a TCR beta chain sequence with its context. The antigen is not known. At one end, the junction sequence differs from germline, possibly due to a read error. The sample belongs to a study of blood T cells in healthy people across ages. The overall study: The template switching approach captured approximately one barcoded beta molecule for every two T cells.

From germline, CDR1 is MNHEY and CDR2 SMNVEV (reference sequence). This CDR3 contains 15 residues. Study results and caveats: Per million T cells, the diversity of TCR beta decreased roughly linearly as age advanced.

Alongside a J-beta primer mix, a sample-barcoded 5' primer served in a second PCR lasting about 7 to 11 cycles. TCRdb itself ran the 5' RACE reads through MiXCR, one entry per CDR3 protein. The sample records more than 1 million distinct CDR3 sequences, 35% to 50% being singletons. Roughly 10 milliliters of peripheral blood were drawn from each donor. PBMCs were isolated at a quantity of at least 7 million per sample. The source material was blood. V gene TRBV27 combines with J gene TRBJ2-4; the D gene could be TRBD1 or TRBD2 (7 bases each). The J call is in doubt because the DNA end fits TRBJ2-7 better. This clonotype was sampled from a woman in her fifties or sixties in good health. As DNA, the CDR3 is TGTGCCGGCAGTCCGACAGCGGGACAGACGTACGAGCAGTACTTC. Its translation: CAGSPTAGQTYEQYF.